The clone carrying this TCR beta chain was seen many times. The antigen is unknown. TCRdb re-called the 5' RACE reads through MiXCR, storing one row per CDR3 protein. The sample yields nearly 650,000 distinct CDR3 sequences, under 8.5% seen once. The length of the CDR3 is 15 residues. CDR1 is SNHLY and CDR2 is FYNNEI in the germline V gene. V was pared by 1 base and J by 4 bases, with 10 bases between. This sample was taken from a study of identical twins. Whole-study findings and limits: Whereas memory repertoires showed no such difference, abundant cord blood beta clonotypes carried fewer insertions.

The data were also submitted as part of a second study, on yellow fever vaccine responses in identical twins.

Sequencing was done on a sample of PBMCs. This TCR came from a young woman in good health. This rearrangement joins TRBV2 to TRBJ2-2; D is undetermined. The CDR3 coding sequence is TGTGCCAGCAGTGAAGGCGGTTCGGGCACCGGGGAGCTGTTTTTT. Translation gives CASSEGGSGTGELFF.